This T cell receptor (beta chain) was identified in a study of cytomegalovirus exposure and HLA in healthy donors. Study-level background: Caucasian-associated ancestry cluster membership applied to 75% to 85% of approximately 400 genotyped donors. Study-level results: The study flagged some 170 TCR beta chains as cytomegalovirus-associated.

Details on this clone: Its antigen is as yet unknown.

V trimming: 8 bases; J trimming: 9 bases; junction bases outside the gene matches: 11. Germline lookup yields CDR1 MNHEY and CDR2 SMNVEV (reference sequence). CDR3 size: 14 residues. The study ran its PCR with 60 Vbeta and 13 Jbeta primers. Clones were read by immunoSEQ multiplex PCR, and TCRdb kept only the in-frame ones, dropping some. This repertoire shows 140,000 to 150,000 clones, around four fifths found once; its top ten account for around 10%. Sample: PBMCs. This sequence originates from an older woman in good health and CMV-seropositive. This chain joins TRBV27 and TRBJ2-1; TRBD1 aligns across 9 bases. The CDR3 DNA sequence: TGTGCCAGCCAAAGGGACAGGGCTCTTGGTGAGCAGTTCTTC. Encoded protein: CASQRDRALGEQFF.